Included here is one T cell receptor beta chain sequence, with context. V lost 3 bases, J lost 5 bases, and 13 bases lay in between. The germline CDR1 and CDR2 sequences are LNHDA and SQIVND (reference sequence). CDR3 length equals 15 residues. This sample is drawn from a study of cytomegalovirus exposure and HLA in healthy donors. At the level of the study: There were approximately 400 genotyped donors. Of these, 81% fell in the genetic ancestry cluster associated with self-reported Caucasian donors.

PCR primers comprised 60 Vbeta and 13 Jbeta primers. Data came from immunoSEQ multiplex PCR; TCRdb stores just in-frame clones and leaves some out. The repertoire shows about 200,000 clones; the top ten hold roughly 1.2%. Source material: PBMCs. This chain joins TRBV19 and TRBJ1-4; possible D gene TRBD1, 6 bases. This receptor was obtained from a girl aged 2-9 years in good health and CMV-seropositive. The CDR3 region is CASSIVGTRNEKLFF. In nucleotides, the CDR3 is TGTGCCAGTAGTATTGTGGGGACAAGAAATGAAAAACTGTTTTTT.